Listed below are T cell receptor beta chains from one sample, sequenced in a study of blood T cells in healthy people across ages. Via MiXCR, TCRdb re-called the 5' RACE reads, giving one row per CDR3 protein. The table has about 640,000 distinct CDR3 sequences, roughly 53% seen once. The sequenced sample was blood. These receptors originate from a man in his sixties in good health. Both conserved end residues are part of each CDR3. Fields, in order: clone size, V gene, D gene, J gene, CDR3 protein, CDR3 DNA. D genes are given only for firm matches. Some rows have no size entry. The others give once, few or many, or a class for an expanded clone.

>once|TRBV18|.|TRBJ2-1
CASSPQSGGNGEQFF
TGTGCCAGCTCACCACAAAGTGGGGGTAACGGTGAGCAGTTCTTC
>once|TRBV7-7|.|TRBJ2-5
CASSLGGTYQETQYF
TGTGCCAGCAGCTTAGGGGGGACGTACCAAGAGACCCAGTACTTC
>few|TRBV25-1|.|TRBJ2-5
CASSESGRGQETQYF
TGTGCCAGCAGTGAATCTGGTAGGGGACAAGAGACCCAGTACTTC
>.|TRBV9|.|TRBJ1-2
CASSAQTGNYGYTF
TGTGCCAGCAGCGCCCAGACAGGAAACTATGGCTACACCTTC
>.|TRBV7-2|.|TRBJ1-6
CAGSLFRSSYNSPLHF
TGTGCCGGCAGCTTGTTCCGGAGCTCCTATAATTCACCCCTCCACTTT
>.|TRBV12-3/TRBV12-4|TRBD2|TRBJ2-1
CASSHSGGGVEQFF
TGTGCCAGCAGTCACAGCGGGGGGGGCGTTGAGCAGTTCTTC
>.|TRBV6-1|.|TRBJ2-1
CASSEWLGGQFF
TGTGCCAGCAGTGAATGGCTGGGGGGGCAGTTCTTC
>many|TRBV7-9|.|TRBJ2-1
CASSLGPYNEQFF
TGTGCCAGCAGCTTAGGTCCATACAATGAGCAGTTCTTC
>.|TRBV7-2|.|TRBJ2-1
CASLPGQSYNEQFF
TGTGCCAGCCTTCCGGGGCAGAGCTACAATGAGCAGTTCTTC
>few|TRBV5-1|.|TRBJ1-2
CASSLSGGWDYGYTF
TGCGCCAGCAGCTTGTCCGGGGGCTGGGACTATGGCTACACCTTC
>.|TRBV4-2|.|TRBJ1-1
CASSYTGNSMNTEAFF
TGTGCCAGCAGTTATACAGGGAACTCCATGAACACTGAAGCTTTCTTT
>.|TRBV4-1|TRBD2|TRBJ2-3
CASSQESPGGGTDTQYF
TGCGCCAGCAGCCAAGAGAGCCCGGGGGGGGGCACAGATACGCAGTATTTT
>many|TRBV12-3/TRBV12-4|.|TRBJ2-5
CASSPGYDSQETQYF
TGTGCCAGCAGTCCCGGTTATGACAGTCAAGAGACCCAGTACTTC
>.|TRBV29-1|.|TRBJ2-3
CSVDRPDTQYF
TGCAGCGTGGACCGGCCAGATACGCAGTATTTT
>few|TRBV7-2|.|TRBJ2-5
CASSLVARGRETQYF
TGTGCCAGCAGCTTAGTGGCCAGGGGGAGGGAGACCCAGTACTTC
>.|TRBV4-1|TRBD1|TRBJ1-1
CASSQDRQGAPRNTEAFF
TGCGCCAGCAGCCAAGATCGTCAGGGGGCTCCCAGGAACACTGAAGCTTTCTTT
>.|TRBV5-6|.|TRBJ2-5
CASSLAKRAQETQYF
TGTGCCAGCAGCTTGGCCAAAAGGGCCCAAGAGACCCAGTACTTC
>.|TRBV20-1|TRBD2|TRBJ2-5
CSATPFSSGAQETQYF
TGCAGTGCAACCCCCTTCTCCAGCGGGGCCCAAGAGACCCAGTACTTC
>.|TRBV4-2|.|TRBJ1-4
CASSQEDDEKLFF
TGTGCCAGCAGCCAAGAGGATGATGAAAAACTGTTTTTT
>many|TRBV7-2|TRBD1|TRBJ1-4
CASSRDSWDEKLFF
TGTGCCAGCAGCCGGGACAGTTGGGATGAAAAACTGTTTTTT
>once|TRBV10-3|.|TRBJ1-1
CAIRVQDSTEAFF
TGTGCCATCAGGGTACAAGATTCCACTGAAGCTTTCTTT
>.|TRBV20-1|.|TRBJ2-3
CSARWGIGLGTDTQYF
TGCAGTGCTAGATGGGGGATAGGGCTGGGCACAGATACGCAGTATTTT
>.|TRBV20-1|.|TRBJ2-7
CSAKGGGYEQYF
TGCAGTGCTAAGGGGGGCGGGTACGAGCAGTACTTC
>few|TRBV29-1|TRBD1|TRBJ1-2
CSAEGPGQGSGYTF
TGCAGCGCCGAAGGGCCGGGACAGGGGTCTGGCTACACCTTC
>once|TRBV21-1|.|TRBJ1-1
CASSKAGTGDWAEAFF
TGTGCCAGCAGCAAAGCCGGGACAGGCGACTGGGCTGAAGCTTTCTTT
>.|TRBV5-1|TRBD1|TRBJ2-7
CASSLDRGVSYEQYF
TGCGCCAGCAGCTTGGACAGGGGGGTCTCCTACGAGCAGTACTTC
>.|TRBV18|.|TRBJ2-5
CASSPLPAETQYF
TGTGCCAGCTCACCACTCCCAGCGGAGACCCAGTACTTC
>.|TRBV6-5|.|TRBJ1-2
CASSYSLRQIANYGYTF
TGTGCCAGCAGTTACTCCCTCAGACAGATAGCTAACTATGGCTACACCTTC
>.|TRBV7-2|.|TRBJ2-4
CASSYSAPPNIQYF
TGTGCCAGCAGCTATAGTGCGCCCCCAAACATTCAGTACTTC
>once|TRBV5-1|.|TRBJ1-5
CASSPTPSNQPQHF
TGCGCCAGCAGCCCGACCCCTAGCAATCAGCCCCAGCATTTT
>.|TRBV4-1|TRBD2|TRBJ2-1
CASSQDLSGAYNEQFF
TGCGCCAGCAGCCAAGATCTTAGCGGGGCCTACAATGAGCAGTTCTTC
>once|TRBV29-1|.|TRBJ1-2
CSVEVPGMRGYTF
TGCAGCGTTGAAGTTCCCGGGATGCGTGGCTACACCTTC
>few|TRBV7-2|.|TRBJ2-7
CASSLDIGAYEQYF
TGTGCCAGCAGCTTAGACATCGGGGCCTACGAGCAGTACTTC
>.|TRBV10-2|TRBD2|TRBJ2-5
CATGTSGGARETQYF
TGCGCCACCGGGACTAGCGGGGGGGCTCGAGAGACCCAGTACTTC
>.|TRBV12-3/TRBV12-4|.|TRBJ2-3
CASTTWGSTDTQYF
TGTGCCAGCACCACCTGGGGAAGCACAGATACGCAGTATTTT
>few|TRBV5-1|.|TRBJ1-5
CASSLGQEGQPQHF
TGCGCCAGCAGCTTGGGACAGGAGGGTCAGCCCCAGCATTTT
>.|TRBV5-1|TRBD2|TRBJ2-5
CASSLGTSVGETQYF
TGCGCCAGCAGCTTGGGGACTAGCGTTGGGGAGACCCAGTACTTC
>few|TRBV7-2|.|TRBJ1-2
CASTYVGSNYGYTF
TGTGCCAGCACCTATGTAGGGTCTAACTATGGCTACACCTTC
>.|TRBV12-3/TRBV12-4|.|TRBJ2-3
CASSPGTTDTQYF
TGTGCCAGCAGTCCTGGCACCACAGATACGCAGTATTTT
>.|TRBV6-6|.|TRBJ2-5
CASSYFTAPVQETQYF
TGTGCCAGCAGTTACTTTACGGCTCCCGTCCAAGAGACCCAGTACTTC
>few|TRBV2|TRBD2|TRBJ2-1
CASTRLAGYEQFF
TGTGCCAGCACACGACTAGCGGGCTATGAGCAGTTCTTC
>.|TRBV6-6|.|TRBJ1-1
CASSYQEVNTEAFF
TGTGCCAGCAGTTACCAGGAGGTAAACACTGAAGCTTTCTTT
>few|TRBV5-1|TRBD2|TRBJ2-3
CASRTTSGEFTDTQYF
TGCGCCAGCAGGACGACTAGCGGGGAGTTCACAGATACGCAGTATTTT
>few|TRBV15|.|TRBJ2-7
CATSREVGASYEQYF
TGTGCCACCAGCAGAGAGGTGGGGGCTAGCTACGAGCAGTACTTC
>.|TRBV20-1|.|TRBJ2-1
CSAAGTGSYNEQFF
TGCAGTGCTGCAGGGACTGGCTCCTACAATGAGCAGTTCTTC
>.|TRBV13|.|TRBJ2-1
CASSPTRGRSSYNEQFF
TGTGCCAGCAGCCCCACCCGGGGGAGGAGCTCCTACAATGAGCAGTTCTTC
>.|TRBV11-2|.|TRBJ2-5
CASSLGGELQETQYF
TGTGCCAGCAGCTTAGGAGGGGAACTACAAGAGACCCAGTACTTC
>.|TRBV9|.|TRBJ1-2
CASSWTAGTGIGGYTF
TGTGCCAGCAGCTGGACAGCTGGCACAGGGATAGGAGGCTACACCTTC
>.|TRBV2|.|TRBJ2-7
CASSGTPRGGEQYF
TGTGCCAGCAGTGGAACTCCCCGGGGCGGAGAGCAGTACTTC
>.|TRBV5-1|.|TRBJ1-6
CASSLAGQINSPLHF
TGCGCCAGCAGCTTGGCAGGTCAGATAAATTCACCCCTCCACTTT
>.|TRBV2|.|TRBJ2-2
CASSELLNTGELFF
TGTGCCAGCAGTGAACTGCTAAACACCGGGGAGCTGTTTTTT